These T cell receptor beta chains were read from a single sample in a study of blood T cells in healthy people across ages. TCRdb re-called the 5' RACE reads through MiXCR, storing one row per CDR3 protein. The sample lists about a million distinct CDR3 sequences, 51% occurring once. The sequencing input was blood. Receptor source: a woman aged 55-69 years in good health. CDR3s include the opening cysteine and the closing phenylalanine or tryptophan. A D gene is named only where the DNA matches it firmly. Only some rows state a clone size, as once, few, many or a class for expanded clones.

CDR3 DNA | CDR3 protein | J gene | V gene | D gene | clone size
TGTGCCTGGAGTTCTACTTTTGAGACCCAGTACTTC | CAWSSTFETQYF | TRBJ2-5 | TRBV30 | . | .
TGTGCCAGTAGTCCCCGGGACTTGCTGCCTCAGCCCCAGCATTTT | CASSPRDLLPQPQHF | TRBJ1-5 | TRBV19 | . | .
TGCAGTGCTAGAGATAGGCCCTACACTGAAGCTTTCTTT | CSARDRPYTEAFF | TRBJ1-1 | TRBV20-1 | . | .
TGTGCCAGCAGTTCCCGGACAGGGCCGGGTGGCTACACCTTC | CASSSRTGPGGYTF | TRBJ1-2 | TRBV27 | TRBD1 | many
TGCAGCGTTGGGGGTCGCGGTACCAGCTCCTACGAGCAGTACTTC | CSVGGRGTSSYEQYF | TRBJ2-7 | TRBV29-1 | . | .
TGTGCCACAACCCGGCGGGTGAATTCACCCCTCCACTTT | CATTRRVNSPLHF | TRBJ1-6 | TRBV6-5 | . | few
TGTGCCAGCAGTCGTACGAAGAGATATGGCTACACCTTC | CASSRTKRYGYTF | TRBJ1-2 | TRBV27 | . | .
TGTGCCAGCAGCTCCAGCGGGAGGGCAGCGGGGGTGGTTCGGTACTTC | CASSSSGRAAGVVRYF | TRBJ2-7 | TRBV7-2 | TRBD2 | .
TGCAGTGAGCAATGGACAGATACGCAGTATTTT | CSEQWTDTQYF | TRBJ2-3 | TRBV20-1 | . | .
TGTGTCGCAGCTGATCGGGCTAGCACAGATACGCAGTATTTT | CVAADRASTDTQYF | TRBJ2-3 | TRBV28 | . | .
TGCAGTGCTAGGACGGCTGACGGGAGTAACTACAATGAGCAGTTCTTC | CSARTADGSNYNEQFF | TRBJ2-1 | TRBV20-1 | . | once
TGCAGCGTCTCAGAGGGTGGAGAGACCCAGTACTTC | CSVSEGGETQYF | TRBJ2-5 | TRBV29-1 | . | .
TGCAGCGTTGATTGGGGGTTCCCCCCCTACGAGCAGTACTTC | CSVDWGFPPYEQYF | TRBJ2-7 | TRBV29-1 | . | .
TGTGCGGCCGGGCAAACACCCCACGAGCAGTACTTC | CAAGQTPHEQYF | TRBJ2-7 | TRBV3-1 | . | .
TGCGCCAGCAGCCAAGGCGGGGTGACGGGGCCCCAGCATTTT | CASSQGGVTGPQHF | TRBJ1-5 | TRBV4-1 | . | .
TGTGCCAGCAAATCCTCCCCAGTTAAAGAGACCCAGTACTTC | CASKSSPVKETQYF | TRBJ2-5 | TRBV2 | . | .
TGTGCCAGCAGCATACCCCGGACAGGGACAAGGTCCTACAATGAGCAGTTCTTC | CASSIPRTGTRSYNEQFF | TRBJ2-1 | TRBV6-1 | TRBD1 | .
TGCGCCAGCAGCCAGAGTCCTAGCGGGAGGGGTAATGAGCAGTTCTTC | CASSQSPSGRGNEQFF | TRBJ2-1 | TRBV4-1 | TRBD2 | .
TGTGCCAGCAGTGAATGGGCCCCAACGGGGGATGAGCAGTTCTTC | CASSEWAPTGDEQFF | TRBJ2-1 | TRBV2 | . | .
TGTGCCAGCAGCTTAGATGCTAGCGGGAATTACGAGCAGTACTTC | CASSLDASGNYEQYF | TRBJ2-7 | TRBV11-2 | TRBD2 | .
TGTGCCAGCAGCTTAATGGCGGGGACCCATGAGCAGTTCTTC | CASSLMAGTHEQFF | TRBJ2-1 | TRBV7-3 | . | .
TGCAGTGCTCCACCCGGCGACAGGCGATACGAGCAGTACTTC | CSAPPGDRRYEQYF | TRBJ2-7 | TRBV20-1 | . | .
TGTGCCAGCAGTCCCTCGCAGCCCTATGGCTACACCTTC | CASSPSQPYGYTF | TRBJ1-2 | TRBV25-1 | . | .
TGTGCCACCAGCAGGGATATTGGGACAGACAATGAGCAGTTCTTC | CATSRDIGTDNEQFF | TRBJ2-1 | TRBV15 | TRBD1 | .
TGTGCCAGCAGCTTAGTAGCACAGGGGGCGTGCGAGCAGTACTTC | CASSLVAQGACEQYF | TRBJ2-7 | TRBV7-2 | TRBD1 | .
TGTGCCAGCAGCCGAGACCAGGGGGCGCTCGGCACAGATACGCAGTATTTT | CASSRDQGALGTDTQYF | TRBJ2-3 | TRBV3-1 | TRBD1 | .
TGTGCCAGCAGCGACCCGACAGTTCTCTATGGCTACACCTTC | CASSDPTVLYGYTF | TRBJ1-2 | TRBV5-6 | . | .
TGTGCCAGCAGTTTAGATGGAAGAAACTCTGGGGCCAACGTCCTGACTTTC | CASSLDGRNSGANVLTF | TRBJ2-6 | TRBV12-3/TRBV12-4 | . | .
TGCGCCAGCAGCCAAGGGGATAGCTTAGTCGGGGAGCTGTTTTTT | CASSQGDSLVGELFF | TRBJ2-2 | TRBV4-1 | . | many
TGTGCCAGCAGCACCCACAGGGATTGGGAGACTCAGTACTTC | CASSTHRDWETQYF | TRBJ2-5 | TRBV7-2 | . | .
TGTGCCAGCAGCCGGAACAGGGGCGAGCAGTACTTC | CASSRNRGEQYF | TRBJ2-7 | TRBV12-3/TRBV12-4 | TRBD1 | once
TGCGCCAGCAGCCAAGTTCTGAGGATGAGCTCCTACGAGCAGTACTTC | CASSQVLRMSSYEQYF | TRBJ2-7 | TRBV4-1 | . | .
TGTGCCAGCACTTCTTATCTCAGGGGAGCTAACTATGGCTACACCTTC | CASTSYLRGANYGYTF | TRBJ1-2 | TRBV27 | . | .
TGCAGTGCTAGAGACCAGGGACTAGCGGGAGTTATAGATACGCAGTATTTT | CSARDQGLAGVIDTQYF | TRBJ2-3 | TRBV20-1 | TRBD2 | many